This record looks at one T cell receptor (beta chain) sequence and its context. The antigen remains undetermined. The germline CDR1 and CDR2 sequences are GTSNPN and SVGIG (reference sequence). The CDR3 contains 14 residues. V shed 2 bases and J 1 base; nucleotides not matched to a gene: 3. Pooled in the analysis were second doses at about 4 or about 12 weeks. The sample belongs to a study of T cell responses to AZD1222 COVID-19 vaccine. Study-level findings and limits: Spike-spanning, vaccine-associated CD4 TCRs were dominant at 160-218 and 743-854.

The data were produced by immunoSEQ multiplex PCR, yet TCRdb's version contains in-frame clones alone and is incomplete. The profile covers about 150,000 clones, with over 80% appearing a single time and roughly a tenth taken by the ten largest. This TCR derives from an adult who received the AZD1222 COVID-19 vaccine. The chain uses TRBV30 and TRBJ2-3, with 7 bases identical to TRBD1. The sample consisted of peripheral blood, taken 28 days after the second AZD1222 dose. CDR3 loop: CAWSPGQGTDTQYF. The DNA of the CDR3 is TGTGCCTGGAGTCCAGGACAGGGCACAGATACGCAGTATTTT. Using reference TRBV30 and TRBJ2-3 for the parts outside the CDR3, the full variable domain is SQTIHQWPATLVQPVGSPLSLECTVEGTSNPNLYWYRQAAGRGLQLLFYSVGIGQISSEVPQNLSASRPQDRQFILSSKKLLLSDSGFYLCAWSPGQGTDTQYFGPGTRLTVL.